The T cell receptor (beta chain) described here comes from a study of blood T cells in healthy people across ages (dated by TCRdb to the mid-2010s). For context, the study as a whole: In model experiments, template switching captured about one uniquely barcoded TCR beta cDNA molecule for every two T cells. The donors were divided into four age groups: young (average around 16 years), middle-aged (about 41), aged (approximately 59) and long-lived (roughly 86). For two donors (one aged 18 to 30 and one aged 80 or older), the study analyzed two additional independent replicas of 1 million unique cDNA reads from the same blood draw. To avoid experimental bias, donors of different ages were distributed randomly across sequencing lanes. Using deep sequencing normalized with unique cDNA molecular identifiers, the study measured how TCR beta repertoire diversity changes with age. Study-wide findings and limitations: The CMV infection status of donors was not known, potentially confounding age-related changes in expanded clonotypes. Compared with the aged group, the long-lived group had more naive CD4+ T cells, fewer expanded clones and increased TCR diversity, suggesting age selection. Estimates of total diversity based on one million sequenced T cells were considered lower bounds and underestimates. As age increased, observed TCR beta diversity per million T cells dropped in a roughly linear way, and a significant reduction was already evident by age about 36. Since profiling was done on bulk unsorted PBMCs, naive and antigen-experienced compartments could not be conclusively compared. There was a strong correlation between observed TCR beta diversity and the percentage of naive T cells measured by flow cytometry.

The approximately 39 donors, aged about 6 to 90 years, were systemically healthy Caucasian individuals from Russia. Each donor gave ten milliliters of peripheral blood, collected into EDTA-treated Vacutainer tubes. Ficoll-Paque density-gradient centrifugation was used to isolate PBMCs, with at least 6.5 million per sample. Total RNA, at least 6 micrograms per sample, was extracted from PBMCs with Trizol reagent. For every donor, flow cytometry on a PBMC aliquot measured the percentage of naive CD45RAhigh/CD27high T cells. As regards this clonotype: What antigen it recognizes has not been identified. No quality values exist for individual bases; no much larger clone is one base distant.

Library prep was done by 5' RACE. TCRdb names Illumina HiSeq 2500 as the instrument used. The second PCR ran for about 6 to 12 cycles and used a J-beta primer mix along with a sample-barcoded 5' primer. A template-switch 5' adaptor carrying 12 random nucleotides introduced a unique molecular identifier onto each TCR beta cDNA molecule. Each sample yielded at least 3 million CDR3-containing paired-end reads. First-strand cDNA was synthesized from all RNA with the Mint cDNA synthesis kit, primed by a TRBC-specific oligonucleotide. Following uracil-DNA glycosylase treatment, all cDNA underwent a first 18-cycle PCR with the universal primers M1SS and BC2_uni_R. As for the original processing: Normalization of each sample was performed by random selection of 1 million high-quality reads, each carrying a distinct molecular identifier. Instead of being binned into consensus sequences, reads with shared molecular identifiers were discarded. MiTCR, set to a Q25 quality threshold and the strictest error-elimination algorithm, was used for CDR3 identification, clonotype clustering and error correction. Lower-bound total TCR beta diversity was estimated with a nonparametric unseen species model using Euler transformation. TCRdb trimmed the raw reads at Q25, called clones with MiXCR and kept productive beta chains. Identical CDR3 proteins give one entry, which carries the most common genes and DNA. The authors' filters were not applied to this entry. The sample yields about 580,000 distinct CDR3 sequences; around 50% were counted once. Of the sample, roughly 25% is held by the ten largest clones.

After removal of 2 bases from V and 1 base from J, the junction retains 3 bases not matched to a gene. Measured from the cysteine to the phenylalanine, the CDR3 is 15 residues long. Solely the CDR3 DNA is kept, with 45 bases framed from the first base. Here the chain combines TRBV12-3 or TRBV12-4 and TRBJ2-3; 7 nucleotides in the junction match TRBD2. Sequenced input: blood. The sequence was obtained from an elderly man in good health. The sequenced DNA is TGTGCCAGCAGTTTATGGGGGGGAGGCACAGATACGCAGTATTTT. Translated, this is CASSLWGGGTDTQYF.